A selection of T cell receptor beta chains follows, all from one sample in a study of blood T cell repertoires in COVID-19. Only in-frame clones appear in the TCRdb table, and some are missing; sequencing was by immunoSEQ multiplex PCR. The data hold 270,000 or so clones, with 85% to 90% observed a single time. Input material: peripheral blood. These TCRs come from a man aged 40-49 years with acute or convalescent COVID-19. The CDR3 runs from the conserved cysteine through the conserved F or W. A D gene is named only where the DNA matches it firmly. Clone size, where shown, is once, few, many, or a class for clones that have expanded.

V gene: TRBV27; J gene: TRBJ1-4; clone size: NA; D gene: NA; CDR3 DNA: TGTGCCAGCAGTTTTGCAGGGTCTAATGAAAAACTGTTTTTT; CDR3 protein: CASSFAGSNEKLFF
V gene: TRBV7-3; J gene: TRBJ2-5; clone size: NA; D gene: NA; CDR3 DNA: TGTGCCAGCAGCCCCACAGGGCTCCAAGAGACCCAGTACTTC; CDR3 protein: CASSPTGLQETQYF
V gene: TRBV6-5; J gene: TRBJ2-2; clone size: NA; D gene: NA; CDR3 DNA: TGTGCCAGCAGTTTCAAGGGAGTGAGCGGGGAGCTGTTTTTT; CDR3 protein: CASSFKGVSGELFF
V gene: TRBV6-5; J gene: TRBJ1-2; clone size: few; D gene: NA; CDR3 DNA: TGTGCCAGCAGACTCGACAGTAACTATGGCTACACCTTC; CDR3 protein: CASRLDSNYGYTF
V gene: TRBV27; J gene: TRBJ1-2; clone size: NA; D gene: TRBD1; CDR3 DNA: TGTGCCAGCACCCCCTTAAAAGGACAGGCGAAGCCCCCTAACTATGGCTACACCTTC; CDR3 protein: CASTPLKGQAKPPNYGYTF
V gene: TRBV15; J gene: TRBJ2-5; clone size: NA; D gene: NA; CDR3 DNA: TGTGCCACCAGCAGAGGTGCAGGAGGGCCTCAAGGGGAGACCCAGTACTTC; CDR3 protein: CATSRGAGGPQGETQYF
V gene: TRBV7-3; J gene: TRBJ2-1; clone size: NA; D gene: NA; CDR3 DNA: TGTGCCAGCAGCCCAGACTACCTCTCCTACAATGAGCAGTTCTTC; CDR3 protein: CASSPDYLSYNEQFF
V gene: TRBV27; J gene: TRBJ1-3; clone size: NA; D gene: NA; CDR3 DNA: TGTGCCAGCAGTCCCTCATCCGGGACCTCCGGGGGCACCATATATTTT; CDR3 protein: CASSPSSGTSGGTIYF
V gene: TRBV5-6; J gene: TRBJ1-2; clone size: NA; D gene: NA; CDR3 DNA: TGTGCCAGCAGCTTGGGCGGACAACCCGTAGGCTACACCTTC; CDR3 protein: CASSLGGQPVGYTF
V gene: TRBV4-2; J gene: TRBJ2-5; clone size: once; D gene: TRBD1; CDR3 DNA: TGTGCCAGCAGCCGGGACAGGGGGCAAGAGACCCAGTACTTC; CDR3 protein: CASSRDRGQETQYF
V gene: TRBV12-3/TRBV12-4; J gene: TRBJ2-3; clone size: NA; D gene: NA; CDR3 DNA: TGTGCCAGCAGGTCAGGGGCCTCAGATACGCAGTATTTT; CDR3 protein: CASRSGASDTQYF
V gene: TRBV5-1; J gene: TRBJ1-2; clone size: once; D gene: NA; CDR3 DNA: TGCGCCAGCAGCCCACTGGACAGCTACTATGGCTACACCTTC; CDR3 protein: CASSPLDSYYGYTF
V gene: TRBV5-1; J gene: TRBJ2-1; clone size: NA; D gene: NA; CDR3 DNA: TGCGCCAGCAGCCTAGGAAGGAATGAGCAGTTCTTC; CDR3 protein: CASSLGRNEQFF
V gene: TRBV11-2; J gene: TRBJ2-2; clone size: NA; D gene: TRBD1; CDR3 DNA: TGTGCCAGCAGCCCCCTCTGGGGACAGGCTAACACCGGGGAGCTGTTTTTT; CDR3 protein: CASSPLWGQANTGELFF
V gene: TRBV3-1/TRBV3-2; J gene: TRBJ2-3; clone size: NA; D gene: TRBD2; CDR3 DNA: TGTGCCAGCAGCCAAGTCCGGGGGGGAACAGGGATTTCCCCAGATACGCAGTATTTT; CDR3 protein: CASSQVRGGTGISPDTQYF
V gene: TRBV6-5; J gene: TRBJ2-7; clone size: NA; D gene: TRBD2; CDR3 DNA: TGTGCCAGCACTGGGACTAGCGGCTCCTACGAGCAGTACTTC; CDR3 protein: CASTGTSGSYEQYF
V gene: TRBV3-1/TRBV3-2; J gene: TRBJ1-5; clone size: NA; D gene: NA; CDR3 DNA: TGTGCCAGCAGCCAATCCACAGGGAATCAGCCCCAGCATTTT; CDR3 protein: CASSQSTGNQPQHF
V gene: TRBV19; J gene: TRBJ1-2; clone size: NA; D gene: TRBD1; CDR3 DNA: TGTGCCACTACAGGACCGGGACAGCTATCATATGGCTACACCTTC; CDR3 protein: CATTGPGQLSYGYTF
V gene: TRBV9; J gene: TRBJ2-3; clone size: NA; D gene: NA; CDR3 DNA: TGTGCCAGCAGCGTAGAGGATAGCGCAGATACGCAGTATTTT; CDR3 protein: CASSVEDSADTQYF
V gene: TRBV18; J gene: TRBJ1-5; clone size: once; D gene: TRBD1; CDR3 DNA: TGTGCCAGCTCACCTGTGACAGGGGGCGGCAATCAGCCCCAGCATTTT; CDR3 protein: CASSPVTGGGNQPQHF
V gene: TRBV11-3; J gene: TRBJ2-2; clone size: once; D gene: TRBD1; CDR3 DNA: TGTGCCAGCAGTCCAGGGGGCACGAACACCGGGGAGCTGTTTTTT; CDR3 protein: CASSPGGTNTGELFF
V gene: TRBV6-5; J gene: TRBJ1-1; clone size: NA; D gene: TRBD1; CDR3 DNA: TGTGCCAGCAGTTCTGTACAGGGGGCTGACGCTTTCTTT; CDR3 protein: CASSSVQGADAFF
V gene: TRBV5-4; J gene: TRBJ2-1; clone size: NA; D gene: TRBD2; CDR3 DNA: TGTGCCAGCAGCCCGGTCGCGGGGGGGAGGAACAATGAGCAGTTCTTC; CDR3 protein: CASSPVAGGRNNEQFF
V gene: TRBV11-2; J gene: TRBJ1-1; clone size: few; D gene: TRBD1; CDR3 DNA: TGTGCCAGCAGCCGGACAGGGGGAGGCACTGAAGCTTTCTTT; CDR3 protein: CASSRTGGGTEAFF
V gene: TRBV7-8; J gene: TRBJ2-7; clone size: NA; D gene: NA; CDR3 DNA: TGTGCCAGCAGCTTAGACGCAGCCAAGGGGTACGAGCAGTACTTC; CDR3 protein: CASSLDAAKGYEQYF
V gene: TRBV28; J gene: TRBJ1-5; clone size: NA; D gene: NA; CDR3 DNA: TGTGCCAGCAGTTTAAGCCCAGGGAACCAGCCCCAGCATTTT; CDR3 protein: CASSLSPGNQPQHF
V gene: TRBV7-9; J gene: TRBJ2-3; clone size: NA; D gene: NA; CDR3 DNA: TGTGCCAGCAGCTTATATTTCCGGGGGGCGGCAGATACGCAGTATTTT; CDR3 protein: CASSLYFRGAADTQYF
V gene: TRBV5-5; J gene: TRBJ1-2; clone size: NA; D gene: NA; CDR3 DNA: TGTGCCAGCAGCTCGGAGGGGTGGGGAATGTCCTATGGCTACACCTTC; CDR3 protein: CASSSEGWGMSYGYTF
V gene: TRBV6-1; J gene: TRBJ1-2; clone size: NA; D gene: TRBD1; CDR3 DNA: TGTGCCAGCAGTGAACGGACAGGGCCCTATGGCTACACCTTC; CDR3 protein: CASSERTGPYGYTF
V gene: TRBV5-1; J gene: TRBJ2-1; clone size: NA; D gene: TRBD1; CDR3 DNA: TGCGCCAGCAGTTCGGGGACAGGGGGCAATGAGCAGTTCTTC; CDR3 protein: CASSSGTGGNEQFF
V gene: TRBV13; J gene: TRBJ2-7; clone size: NA; D gene: TRBD1; CDR3 DNA: TGTGCCAGCAGCTCCCAAAGCGGGACAGGGAGACCCGAGCAGTACTTC; CDR3 protein: CASSSQSGTGRPEQYF
V gene: TRBV11-2; J gene: TRBJ1-6; clone size: NA; D gene: NA; CDR3 DNA: TGTGCCAGCAGCTTAGTCCGAGGGTCACCCCTCCACTTT; CDR3 protein: CASSLVRGSPLHF
V gene: TRBV6-1; J gene: TRBJ2-3; clone size: NA; D gene: NA; CDR3 DNA: TGTGCCAGCAGTGAAGTCGGGGTTACGCAGTATTTT; CDR3 protein: CASSEVGVTQYF
V gene: TRBV5-8; J gene: TRBJ2-7; clone size: NA; D gene: TRBD1; CDR3 DNA: TGTGCCAGCAGCTTTTCCTCCGGGACAGCTTATACCTACGAGCAGTACTTC; CDR3 protein: CASSFSSGTAYTYEQYF
V gene: TRBV10-2; J gene: TRBJ1-2; clone size: NA; D gene: TRBD1; CDR3 DNA: TGCGCCAGCAGCGACCAGGGGGGTAACTATGGCTACACCTTC; CDR3 protein: CASSDQGGNYGYTF
V gene: TRBV5-6; J gene: TRBJ1-5; clone size: NA; D gene: NA; CDR3 DNA: TGTGCCAGCAGCCGGGGGGTCGGTCAGCCCCAGCATTTT; CDR3 protein: CASSRGVGQPQHF
V gene: TRBV2; J gene: TRBJ1-2; clone size: once; D gene: TRBD1; CDR3 DNA: TGTGCCAGCACGGACAGGGGAACCTATGGCTACACCTTC; CDR3 protein: CASTDRGTYGYTF